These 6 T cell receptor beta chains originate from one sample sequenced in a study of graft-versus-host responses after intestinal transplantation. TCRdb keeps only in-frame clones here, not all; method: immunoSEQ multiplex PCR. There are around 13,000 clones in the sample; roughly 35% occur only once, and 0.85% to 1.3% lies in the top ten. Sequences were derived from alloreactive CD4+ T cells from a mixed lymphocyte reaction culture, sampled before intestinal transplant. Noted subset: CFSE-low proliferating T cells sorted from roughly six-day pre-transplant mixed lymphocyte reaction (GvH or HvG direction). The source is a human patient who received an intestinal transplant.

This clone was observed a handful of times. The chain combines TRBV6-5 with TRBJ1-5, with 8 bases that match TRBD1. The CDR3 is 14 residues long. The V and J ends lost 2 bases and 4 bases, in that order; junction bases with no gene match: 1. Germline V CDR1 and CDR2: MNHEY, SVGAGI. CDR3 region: CASSYDRGNQPQHF. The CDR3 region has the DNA TGTGCCAGCAGTTACGACAGGGGTAATCAGCCCCAGCATTTT.

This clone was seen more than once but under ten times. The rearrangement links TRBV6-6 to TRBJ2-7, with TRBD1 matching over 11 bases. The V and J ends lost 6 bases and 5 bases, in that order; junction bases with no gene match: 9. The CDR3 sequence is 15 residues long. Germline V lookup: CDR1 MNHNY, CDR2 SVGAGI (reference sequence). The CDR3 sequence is CASSRRGTGGHEQYF. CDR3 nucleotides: TGTGCCAGCAGCCGGCGCGGGACAGGGGGGCACGAGCAGTACTTC.

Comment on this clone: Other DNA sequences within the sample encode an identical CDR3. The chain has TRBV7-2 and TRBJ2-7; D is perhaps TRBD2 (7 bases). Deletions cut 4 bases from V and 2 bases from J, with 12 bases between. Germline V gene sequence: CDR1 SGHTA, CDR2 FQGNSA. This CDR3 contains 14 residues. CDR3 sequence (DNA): TGTGCCAGCAGCTCCACCGGGGGGCCCTACGAGCAGTACTTC. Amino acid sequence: CASSSTGGPYEQYF.

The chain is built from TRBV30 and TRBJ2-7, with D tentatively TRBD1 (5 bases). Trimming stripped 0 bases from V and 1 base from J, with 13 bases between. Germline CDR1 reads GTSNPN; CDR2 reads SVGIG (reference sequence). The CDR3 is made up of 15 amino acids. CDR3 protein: CAWSVKTASSYEQYF. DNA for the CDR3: TGTGCCTGGAGTGTTAAGACAGCGTCTTCCTACGAGCAGTACTTC.

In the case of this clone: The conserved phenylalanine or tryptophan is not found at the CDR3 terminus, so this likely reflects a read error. CDR3 protein: CASSEGDWRGVGLRYEQYL. CDR3 bases: TGTGCCAGCAGTGAGGGAGACTGGCGGGGGGTTGGTCTTAGGTACGAGCAGTACCTC. V is TRBV6-1 and J is TRBJ2-7; 8 bases fit TRBD2. Unmatched junction bases numbered 20, after V lost 3 bases and J lost 4 bases. CDR1 MNHNS and CDR2 SASEGT come from the germline V gene. The CDR3 sequence is 19 residues long.

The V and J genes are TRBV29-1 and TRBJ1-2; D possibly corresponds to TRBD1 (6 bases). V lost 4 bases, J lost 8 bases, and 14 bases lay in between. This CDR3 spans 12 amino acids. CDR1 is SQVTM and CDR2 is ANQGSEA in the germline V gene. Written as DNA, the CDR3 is TGCAGCGTTGCACTACACAGGGAGGGCTACACCTTC. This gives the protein CSVALHREGYTF. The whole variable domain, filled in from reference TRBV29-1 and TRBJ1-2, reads SAVISQKPSRDICQRGTSLTIQCQVDSQVTMMFWYRQQPGQSLTLIATANQGSEATYESGFVIDKFPISRPNLTFSTLTVSNMSPEDSSIYLCSVALHREGYTFGSGTRLTVV.